The sequence of this T cell receptor (beta chain) was determined in a study of beta chain features in type 1 diabetes. This clone has a handful of counts. Its antigen remains unknown. The sequenced template was cDNA made from the entire isolated RNA. An average of around 3.5 million reads was obtained for naive, central memory and regulatory T cell samples. Profiled with immunoSEQ multiplex PCR; TCRdb holds only in-frame clones, not every one. Among fewer than 650,000 clones listed, around a sixth were seen once. Germline V lookup: CDR1 KGHSH, CDR2 LQKENI. V lost 3 bases and J 5 bases, leaving 14 bases between the germline ends. The CDR3 contains 15 residues. Findings and limits, study-wide: Within the patient group, naive, central memory and Treg TCRB repertoires appeared more similar to each other than within healthy donors.

CD45RO/CCR7/CD25/CD127/CD95/CD27 sorting isolated CD4+ naive, central memory, regulatory and stem cell-like memory cells. Purity above 95% was achieved in all sorted populations. What was sequenced was naive CD4+ T cells from blood. V and J are TRBV18 and TRBJ1-5, with D possibly matching TRBD1 (6 bases). The clonotype originates from a man between 18 and 29 years old in good health. CDR3 sequence (DNA): TGTGCCAGCTCACCTGCGGGGGGGGGCTATCAGCCCCAGCATTTT. The encoded protein is CASSPAGGGYQPQHF. Based on the CDR3 plus reference TRBV18 and TRBJ1-5, the full variable domain is NAGVMQNPRHLVRRRGQEARLRCSPMKGHSHVYWYRQLPEEGLKFMVYLQKENIIDESGMPKERFSAEFPKEGPSILRIQQVVRGDSAAYFCASSPAGGGYQPQHFGDGTRLSIL.